A selection of T cell receptor beta chains follows, all from one sample in a study of control samples from healthy donors and cancer patients. Profiled with immunoSEQ multiplex PCR; TCRdb holds only in-frame clones, not every one. The data contain fewer than 120,000 clones, around 89% of them seen just once; the ten biggest clones take up less than 4%. Sequenced: PBMCs. Source of these receptors: a woman aged 55-70 years with lung cancer. The CDR3 runs from the conserved cysteine through the conserved F or W. Clone sizes are given selectively: once, few, many, or a class where the clone is expanded.

v_call,clone_size,cdr3_aa
TRBV7-3,once,CASSLVAGGLSSYEQYF
TRBV19,NA,CASSSTGKEKLFF
TRBV3-1/TRBV3-2,NA,CASSQDRQSSYEQYF
TRBV18,NA,CASSPVAGSQETQYF
TRBV9,NA,CASSATSGGPYEQYF
TRBV3-1/TRBV3-2,NA,CASSLKLANTEAFF
TRBV27,NA,CASSLGRGNQPQHF
TRBV7-3,NA,CASSLGPGRTIYF
TRBV30,NA,CAWRTPGQQETQYF
TRBV24-1,NA,CATSVPEDNEQFF
TRBV11-2,NA,CASSLDRTSANYGYTF
TRBV29-1,NA,CSVRPTGENQPQHF
TRBV7-9,NA,CASSLRDGAGGRETQYF
TRBV7-8,NA,CASSSGFQETQYF
TRBV7-3,NA,CASSMTSGRNHEQFF
TRBV5-1,NA,CASNRGGLSDEKLFF
TRBV28,NA,CASSPLTGVRNTEAFF
TRBV9,NA,CASSGGLGQFF
TRBV5-1,NA,CASSLGQPTSNTEAFF
TRBV9,NA,CASSAGQMNTEAFF
TRBV30,NA,CAWSGRGRTEAFF
TRBV29-1,NA,CSYSGVAEAFF
TRBV19,NA,CASSIDLGRFNGYTF
TRBV19,NA,CASSSKSPSGSSYEQYF
TRBV18,NA,CASSPQPGAVVANYGYTF